These T cell receptor beta chains were read from a single sample in a study of cytomegalovirus exposure and HLA in healthy donors. Assay used: immunoSEQ multiplex PCR; TCRdb lists only in-frame clones, some missing. This sample yields approximately 270,000 clones, of which about 90% are seen a single time; around 13% belongs to the top ten. Sequencing was performed on PBMCs. These receptor sequences come from a man aged 18 to 30 in good health and CMV-seropositive. The CDR3 runs from the conserved cysteine through the conserved F or W. D genes are given only for firm matches. The size of a clone is reported for some rows only, either as once, few or many, or as a class for expanded clones.

TRBJ2-2	13	TRBV5-1	NA	NA	CASSFRDTGELFF	TGCGCCAGCAGCTTTCGAGACACCGGGGAGCTGTTTTTT
TRBJ1-2	13	TRBV19	TRBD1	NA	CASSPTGAYGYTF	TGTGCCAGTAGTCCAACAGGGGCCTATGGCTACACCTTC
TRBJ1-2	14	TRBV10-3	NA	few	CAISDSRANYGYTF	TGTGCCATCAGTGACTCTAGGGCTAACTATGGCTACACCTTC
TRBJ1-2	14	TRBV11-2	NA	NA	CASSSQLRADGYTF	TGTGCCAGCAGCTCCCAACTCCGGGCCGATGGCTACACCTTC
TRBJ2-7	14	TRBV19	NA	once	CASSLGPGASEQYF	TGTGCCAGTAGCCTTGGACCCGGGGCGTCCGAGCAGTACTTC
TRBJ1-3	12	TRBV28	NA	few	CASTSSGNTIYF	TGTGCCAGCACCAGCTCTGGAAACACCATATATTTT
TRBJ1-5	13	TRBV11-1	NA	NA	CASSLESNQPQHF	TGTGCCAGCAGCTTAGAAAGCAATCAGCCCCAGCATTTT
TRBJ1-5	14	TRBV5-1	NA	NA	CASSLESGIQPQHF	TGCGCCAGCAGCTTGGAATCGGGAATTCAGCCCCAGCATTTT
TRBJ2-2	13	TRBV27	TRBD1	NA	CASSLTGGGELFF	TGTGCCAGCAGTTTGACAGGGGGAGGGGAGCTGTTTTTT
TRBJ2-3	13	TRBV30	NA	NA	CAWTSMDRYAQYF	TGTGCCTGGACCTCAATGGACAGATACGCGCAGTATTTT
TRBJ2-3	13	TRBV5-1	NA	NA	CASSLYRADTQYF	TGCGCCAGCAGCTTGTATAGGGCAGATACGCAGTATTTT
TRBJ1-5	15	TRBV7-2	NA	NA	CASSLAAGLGQPQHF	TGTGCCAGCAGCTTAGCAGCAGGGCTCGGTCAGCCCCAGCATTTT
TRBJ2-7	15	TRBV2	NA	NA	CASSEPGRTAYEQYF	TGTGCCAGCAGTGAACCGGGACGGACAGCCTACGAGCAGTACTTC
TRBJ2-1	16	TRBV4-3	TRBD2	once	CASSQGGGSSYNEQFF	TGCGCCAGCAGCCAAGGGGGCGGGAGTTCCTACAATGAGCAGTTCTTC
TRBJ1-2	15	TRBV10-3	NA	NA	CAISESRDGYYGYTF	TGTGCCATCAGTGAGTCTCGTGACGGCTACTATGGCTACACCTTC
TRBJ2-7	17	TRBV18	NA	few	CASSQEGWTADPYEQYF	TGTGCCAGCTCACAAGAAGGATGGACCGCAGATCCCTACGAGCAGTACTTC
TRBJ2-7	13	TRBV7-9	NA	NA	CASSPQNSYEQYF	TGTGCCAGCAGCCCACAGAACAGCTACGAGCAGTACTTC
TRBJ2-3	11	TRBV2	NA	NA	CASVRTRLHYF	TGTGCCAGCGTGAGGACACGGCTACATTATTTT
TRBJ2-7	14	TRBV7-8	NA	NA	CASSSRDTSYEQYF	TGTGCCAGCAGCTCAAGGGACACCTCCTACGAGCAGTACTTC
TRBJ2-7	14	TRBV5-4	NA	NA	CASSLGQNPYEQYF	TGTGCCAGCAGCTTGGGACAGAACCCCTACGAGCAGTACTTC
TRBJ1-3	13	TRBV11-3	NA	NA	CASSLGIRNTIYF	TGTGCCAGCAGCTTAGGAATAAGAAACACCATATATTTT
TRBJ2-7	17	TRBV9	TRBD1	NA	CASSVEVGTGMSHEQYF	TGTGCCAGCAGCGTCGAGGTTGGGACAGGGATGAGCCACGAGCAGTACTTC
TRBJ1-3	13	TRBV27	NA	NA	CASWGTSPDTIYF	TGTGCCAGCTGGGGCACGTCCCCGGACACCATATATTTT
TRBJ2-7	14	TRBV28	TRBD1	NA	CASSSRQGDYEQYF	TGTGCCAGCAGTAGCAGACAGGGAGACTACGAGCAGTACTTC
TRBJ2-7	15	TRBV4-1	TRBD2	once	CASSQVTSGFYEQYF	TGCGCCAGCAGCCAAGTGACTAGCGGTTTCTACGAGCAGTACTTC
TRBJ1-2	14	TRBV2	NA	once	CASSRAGGGYGYTF	TGTGCCAGCAGCCGTGCCGGGGGGGGCTATGGCTACACCTTC
TRBJ2-1	18	TRBV27	NA	once	CASSLSDGGWSRSSEQFF	TGTGCCAGCAGTTTATCGGATGGCGGTTGGTCTCGGTCTAGTGAGCAGTTCTTC
TRBJ2-5	12	TRBV7-2	NA	NA	CASSSYRETQYF	TGTGCCAGCAGCAGCTACAGGGAGACCCAGTACTTC
TRBJ2-7	13	TRBV10-3	TRBD1	few	CAICPGQGYEQYF	TGTGCCATCTGTCCGGGACAGGGTTACGAGCAGTACTTC